This T cell receptor beta chain was captured by sequencing in a study of identical twins. CDR1 and CDR2 (germline): MNHEY, SVGEGT. The CDR3 is 15 amino acids. Trimming removed 2 bases at V and 6 bases at J, with 14 bases between. Donors were all healthy Caucasians. TCRdb passed the 5' RACE reads through MiXCR, listing each CDR3 protein once. The top ten hold 2.5% to 3.5% of the sample, which has hundreds of thousands of distinct CDR3 sequences, 24% seen once. This clonotype was counted only a few times. A further study also used this sample, focusing on T cells expressing NK-cell markers. That investigation notes: Obtained from sorted CD3+CD56+NKG2C+, CD3+CD56+NKG2C- and CD3+CD56-NKG2C+ T cells were the TCR beta repertoires. A few donors' CD3+CD56-NKG2C+ cells were dominated by the same clonotypes.

Source material: CD4+ T cells sorted from blood. This chain connects TRBV6-2 or TRBV6-3 to TRBJ1-5; no reliable D call. The sequence was obtained from a young woman in good health. The chain's CDR3 is CASSYRAGGIQPQHF. The CDR3 DNA follows: TGTGCCAGCAGTTACAGGGCAGGAGGGATTCAGCCCCAGCATTTT.